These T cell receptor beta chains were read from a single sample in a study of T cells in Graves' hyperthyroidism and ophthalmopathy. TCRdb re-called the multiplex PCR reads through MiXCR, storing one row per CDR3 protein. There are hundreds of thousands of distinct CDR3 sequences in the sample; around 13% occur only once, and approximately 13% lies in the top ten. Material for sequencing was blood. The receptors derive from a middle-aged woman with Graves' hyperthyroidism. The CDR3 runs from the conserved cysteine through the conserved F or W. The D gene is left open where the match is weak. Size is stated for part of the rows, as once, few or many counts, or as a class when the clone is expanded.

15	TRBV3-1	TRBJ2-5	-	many	CASSPLTGPQETQYF	TGTGCCAGCAGCCCGCTGACAGGCCCCCAAGAGACCCAGTACTTC
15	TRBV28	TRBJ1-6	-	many	CASSSSTPGFKPLHF	TGTGCCAGCAGTTCCTCCACCCCGGGTTTCAAGCCCCTCCACTTT
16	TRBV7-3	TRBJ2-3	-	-	CASSLTPDYLTDTQYF	TGTGCCAGCAGCTTAACCCCCGACTACCTCACAGATACGCAGTATTTT
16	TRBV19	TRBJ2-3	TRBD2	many	CASSSGRGLETDTQYF	TGTGCCAGTAGTTCCGGGCGGGGACTAGAAACAGATACGCAGTATTTT
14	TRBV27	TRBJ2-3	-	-	CASSTPAETDTQYF	TGTGCCAGCAGTACCCCCGCCGAGACAGATACGCAGTATTTT
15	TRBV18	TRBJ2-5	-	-	CASSINRDLQETQYF	TGTGCCAGCTCAATAAACCGGGACCTACAAGAGACCCAGTACTTC
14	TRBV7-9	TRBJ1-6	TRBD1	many	CASSTGQGPSPLHF	TGTGCCAGCAGCACGGGACAGGGGCCTTCACCCCTCCACTTT
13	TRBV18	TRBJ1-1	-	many	CASSLHSDTEAFF	TGTGCCAGCTCACTCCATTCCGACACTGAAGCTTTCTTT
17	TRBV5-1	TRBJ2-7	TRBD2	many	CASSLDSGRSPTVEQYF	TGCGCCAGCAGCTTGGATAGCGGGAGGTCTCCTACGGTCGAGCAGTACTTC
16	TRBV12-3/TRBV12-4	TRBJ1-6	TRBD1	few	CASSPSTGAYNSPLHF	TGTGCCAGCAGTCCCTCAACAGGGGCATATAATTCACCCCTCCACTTT
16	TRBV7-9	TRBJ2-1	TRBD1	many	CASSLEMGQGGNEQFF	TGTGCCAGCAGCTTGGAAATGGGACAGGGGGGGAATGAGCAGTTCTTC
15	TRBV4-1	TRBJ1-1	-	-	CASSQDEGMNTEAFF	TGCGCCAGCAGCCAAGATGAGGGAATGAACACTGAAGCTTTCTTT
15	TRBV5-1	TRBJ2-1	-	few	CASSLADGSYNEQFF	TGCGCCAGCAGCTTGGCCGATGGTTCCTACAATGAGCAGTTCTTC
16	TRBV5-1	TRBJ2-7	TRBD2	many	CASSWTSGRATYEQYF	TGCGCCAGCAGCTGGACTAGCGGGAGGGCAACCTACGAGCAGTACTTC
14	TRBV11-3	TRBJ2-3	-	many	CASSSRTAPDTQYF	TGTGCCAGCAGCTCTCGGACCGCCCCAGATACGCAGTATTTT
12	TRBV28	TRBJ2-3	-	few	CASSFYRDTQYF	TGTGCCAGCAGTTTTTATAGAGATACGCAGTATTTT
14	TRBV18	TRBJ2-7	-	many	CASSWGGRSYEQYF	TGTGCCAGCTCATGGGGCGGGCGCTCCTACGAGCAGTACTTC
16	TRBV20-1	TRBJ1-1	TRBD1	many	CSARGTGATDRTEAFF	TGCAGTGCTCGCGGGACAGGGGCCACTGATAGGACTGAAGCTTTCTTT
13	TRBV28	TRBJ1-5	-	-	CASSLRAPYSQHF	TGTGCCAGCAGTCTTCGGGCCCCTTACTCCCAGCATTTT
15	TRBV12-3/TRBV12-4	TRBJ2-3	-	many	CASSPPGRQTDTQYF	TGTGCCAGCAGTCCACCGGGACGACAGACAGATACGCAGTATTTT
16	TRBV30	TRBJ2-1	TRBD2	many	CAWSVLASGRQGEQFF	TGTGCCTGGAGTGTACTTGCTAGCGGGAGACAGGGTGAGCAGTTCTTC
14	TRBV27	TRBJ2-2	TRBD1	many	CASSQGQGTGELFF	TGTGCCAGCAGTCAGGGACAGGGGACCGGGGAGCTGTTTTTT